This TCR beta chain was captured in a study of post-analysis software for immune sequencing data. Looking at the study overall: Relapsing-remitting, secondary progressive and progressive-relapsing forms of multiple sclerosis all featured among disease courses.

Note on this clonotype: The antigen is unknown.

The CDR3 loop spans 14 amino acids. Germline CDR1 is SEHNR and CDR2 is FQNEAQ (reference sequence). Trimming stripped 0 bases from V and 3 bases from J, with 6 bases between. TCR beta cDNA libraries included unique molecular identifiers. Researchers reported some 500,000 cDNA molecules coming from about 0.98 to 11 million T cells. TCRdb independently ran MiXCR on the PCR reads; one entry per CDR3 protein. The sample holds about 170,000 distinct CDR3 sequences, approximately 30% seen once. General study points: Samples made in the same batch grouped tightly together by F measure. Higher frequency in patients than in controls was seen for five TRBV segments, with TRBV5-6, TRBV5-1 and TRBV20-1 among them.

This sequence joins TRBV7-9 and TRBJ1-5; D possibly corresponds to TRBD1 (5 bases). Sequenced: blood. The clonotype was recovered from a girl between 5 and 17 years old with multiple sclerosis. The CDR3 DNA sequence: TGTGCCAGCAGCTTAGCCAGGGACAATCAGCCCCAGCATTTT. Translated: CASSLARDNQPQHF.